Listed below are T cell receptor beta chains from one sample, sequenced in a study of glioma-infiltrating T cells. MiXCR, run by TCRdb on the multiplex PCR reads, gives a single entry per CDR3 protein. The sample has about 190,000 distinct CDR3 sequences; 25% to 35% are singletons. Sequenced input: glioma tissue, nonneoplastic brain tissue, or PBMCs (not recorded which). The source is a human donor with low-grade glioma or glioblastoma, undergoing nonglioma brain surgery, or in good health (not recorded which). Both conserved end residues are part of each CDR3. The D gene is left open where the match is weak. The size entry is marked missing in some rows and otherwise reads once, few, many or a size class.

length | J | D | V | size | CDR3 | DNA
14 | TRBJ2-3 | . | TRBV7-6 | many | CASSLGSPPDTQYF | TGTGCCAGCAGCCTCGGGAGTCCCCCAGATACGCAGTATTTT
16 | TRBJ2-1 | TRBD1 | TRBV24-1 | few | CATSDLTGAPRDEQFF | TGTGCCACCAGTGATTTGACAGGGGCGCCCCGGGATGAGCAGTTCTTC
12 | TRBJ2-7 | . | TRBV4-1 | many | CASSVREDEQYF | TGCGCCAGCAGCGTGCGCGAGGACGAGCAGTACTTC
13 | TRBJ2-1 | . | TRBV7-9 | many | CASSLVRNNEQFF | TGTGCCAGCAGCTTAGTGAGAAACAATGAGCAGTTCTTC
15 | TRBJ2-5 | TRBD1 | TRBV7-7 | . | CASSTRQGKDETQYF | TGTGCCAGCAGCACCCGACAGGGAAAGGACGAGACCCAGTACTTC
13 | TRBJ2-5 | . | TRBV29-1 | few | CSVEQQVGETQYF | TGCAGCGTTGAACAACAGGTTGGAGAGACCCAGTACTTC
13 | TRBJ2-5 | TRBD1 | TRBV10-3 | many | CATTRDSQETQYF | TGTGCCACCACAAGGGACAGCCAAGAGACCCAGTACTTC
17 | TRBJ2-5 | TRBD2 | TRBV7-2 | many | CASSELGSGGAQETQYF | TGTGCCAGCAGCGAACTTGGGTCCGGGGGGGCCCAAGAGACCCAGTACTTC
14 | TRBJ2-7 | . | TRBV7-9 | . | CASSFGTGASEQYF | TGTGCCAGCAGCTTTGGGACCGGGGCCTCCGAGCAGTACTTC
14 | TRBJ1-1 | . | TRBV9 | few | CASSVEILNTEAFF | TGTGCCAGCAGCGTAGAAATCCTTAACACTGAAGCTTTCTTT
14 | TRBJ2-7 | TRBD2 | TRBV9 | few | CASSVRETAYEQYF | TGTGCCAGCAGCGTGCGGGAGACTGCCTACGAGCAGTACTTC
14 | TRBJ1-2 | . | TRBV10-3 | many | CAISDRDTLYGYTF | TGTGCCATCAGTGACCGAGACACCCTCTATGGCTACACCTTC
17 | TRBJ2-1 | TRBD2 | TRBV7-9 | . | CASRPGPGLAGMNEQVF | TGTGCCAGCAGACCTGGTCCGGGACTAGCGGGTATGAATGAGCAGGTCTTC
15 | TRBJ1-4 | . | TRBV19 | . | CASSILGTSNEKLFF | TGTGCCAGTAGTATTTTGGGGACCAGCAATGAAAAACTGTTTTTT
14 | TRBJ2-5 | . | TRBV7-2 | many | CASSLSKYQETQYF | TGTGCCAGCAGCTTATCGAAGTACCAAGAGACCCAGTACTTC